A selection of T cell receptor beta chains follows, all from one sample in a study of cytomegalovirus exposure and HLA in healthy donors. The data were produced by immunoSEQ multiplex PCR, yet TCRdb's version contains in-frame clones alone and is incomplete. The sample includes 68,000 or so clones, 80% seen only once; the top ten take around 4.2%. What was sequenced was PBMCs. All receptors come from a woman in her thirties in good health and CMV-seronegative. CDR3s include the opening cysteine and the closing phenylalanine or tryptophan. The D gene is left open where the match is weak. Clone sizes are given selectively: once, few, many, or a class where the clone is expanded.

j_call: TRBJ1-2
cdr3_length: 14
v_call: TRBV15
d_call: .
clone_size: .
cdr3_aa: CATIPGGGRGGYTF
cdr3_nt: TGTGCCACCATACCCGGTGGAGGAAGAGGCGGCTACACCTTC

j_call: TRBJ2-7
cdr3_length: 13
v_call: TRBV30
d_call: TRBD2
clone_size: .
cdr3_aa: CAWSVLAGREQYF
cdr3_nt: TGTGCCTGGAGTGTACTAGCGGGAAGAGAGCAGTACTTC

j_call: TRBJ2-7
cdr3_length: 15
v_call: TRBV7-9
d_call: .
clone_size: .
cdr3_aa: CASSSPPGAVNEQYF
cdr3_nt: TGTGCCAGCAGCTCCCCCCCCGGAGCGGTGAACGAGCAGTACTTC

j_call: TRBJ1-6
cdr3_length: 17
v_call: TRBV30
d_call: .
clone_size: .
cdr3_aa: CAWSVFDWDKNNSPLHF
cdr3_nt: TGTGCCTGGAGTGTATTTGACTGGGACAAAAATAATTCACCCCTCCACTTT

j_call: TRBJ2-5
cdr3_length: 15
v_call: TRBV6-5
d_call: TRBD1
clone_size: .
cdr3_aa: CASATSRGHRETQYF
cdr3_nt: TGTGCCAGCGCAACAAGTAGGGGGCATAGAGAGACCCAGTACTTC

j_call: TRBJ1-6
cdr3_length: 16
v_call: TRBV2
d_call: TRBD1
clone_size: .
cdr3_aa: CASSADRAGGNSPLHF
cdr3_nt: TGTGCCAGCAGCGCCGACAGGGCAGGGGGTAATTCACCCCTCCACTTT

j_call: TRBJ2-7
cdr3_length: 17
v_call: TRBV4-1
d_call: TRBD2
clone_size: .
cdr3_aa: CASSQAEGLGLSYEQYF
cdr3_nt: TGCGCCAGCAGCCAAGCTGAGGGACTAGGATTGTCCTACGAGCAGTACTTC

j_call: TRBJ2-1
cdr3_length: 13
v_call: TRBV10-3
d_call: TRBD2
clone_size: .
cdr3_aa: CAISSLAGDEQFF
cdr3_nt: TGTGCCATCAGTTCACTAGCGGGGGATGAGCAGTTCTTC

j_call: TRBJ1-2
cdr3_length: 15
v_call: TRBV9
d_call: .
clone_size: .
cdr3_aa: CASSVEGGGVLGYTF
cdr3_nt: TGTGCCAGCAGCGTAGAAGGGGGAGGGGTCCTAGGCTACACCTTC

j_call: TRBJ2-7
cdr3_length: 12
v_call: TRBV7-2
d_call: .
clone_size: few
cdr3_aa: CASRGTSYEQYF
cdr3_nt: TGTGCCAGCCGGGGGACCTCCTACGAGCAGTACTTC

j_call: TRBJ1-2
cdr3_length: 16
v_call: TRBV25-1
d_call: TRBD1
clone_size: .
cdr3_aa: CASSDPQQGASYGYTF
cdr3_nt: TGTGCCAGCAGTGACCCTCAACAGGGGGCCAGCTATGGCTACACCTTC

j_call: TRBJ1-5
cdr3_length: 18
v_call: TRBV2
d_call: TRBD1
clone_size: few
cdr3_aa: CASSEEGQGRVRGQPQHF
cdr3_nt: TGTGCCAGCAGTGAAGAAGGACAGGGTCGGGTACGAGGGCAGCCCCAGCATTTT

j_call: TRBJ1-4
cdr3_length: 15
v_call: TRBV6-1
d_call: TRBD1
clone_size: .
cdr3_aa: CASSASGTGGEKLFF
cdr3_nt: TGTGCCAGCAGTGCCTCCGGGACAGGGGGAGAGAAACTGTTTTTT

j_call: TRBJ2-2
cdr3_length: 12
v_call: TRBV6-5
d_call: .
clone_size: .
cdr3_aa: CATRDWGGELFF
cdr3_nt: TGTGCCACCCGGGACTGGGGCGGGGAGCTGTTTTTT

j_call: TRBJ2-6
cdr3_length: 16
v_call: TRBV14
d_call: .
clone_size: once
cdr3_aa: CASSQTSITGANVLTF
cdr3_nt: TGTGCCAGCAGCCAAACTAGCATAACTGGGGCCAACGTCCTGACTTTC

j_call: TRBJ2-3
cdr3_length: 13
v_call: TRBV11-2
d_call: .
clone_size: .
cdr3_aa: CASSLSRTDTQYF
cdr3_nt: TGTGCCAGCAGCCTATCTCGCACAGATACGCAGTATTTT

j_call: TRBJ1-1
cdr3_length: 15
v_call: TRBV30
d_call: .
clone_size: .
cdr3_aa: CAWARRRQLNTEAFF
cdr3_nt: TGTGCCTGGGCCCGAAGAAGACAGCTGAACACTGAAGCTTTCTTT

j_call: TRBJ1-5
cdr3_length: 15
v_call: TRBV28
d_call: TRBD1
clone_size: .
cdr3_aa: CASSPGDRDNQPQHF
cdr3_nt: TGTGCCAGCAGTCCCGGGGACAGGGACAATCAGCCCCAGCATTTT

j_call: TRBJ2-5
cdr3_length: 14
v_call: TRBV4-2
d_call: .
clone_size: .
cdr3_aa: CASSQDRTEETQYF
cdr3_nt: TGTGCCAGCAGCCAAGATCGGACAGAAGAGACCCAGTACTTC

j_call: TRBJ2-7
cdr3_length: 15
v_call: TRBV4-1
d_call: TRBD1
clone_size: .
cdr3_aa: CASSHPGTDYYKQYF
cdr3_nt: TGCGCCAGCAGCCACCCCGGGACAGACTACTACAAGCAGTACTTC

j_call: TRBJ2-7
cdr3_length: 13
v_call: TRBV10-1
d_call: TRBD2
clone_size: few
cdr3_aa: CATRLAMGYEQYF
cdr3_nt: TGCGCCACCAGACTAGCGATGGGCTACGAGCAGTACTTC

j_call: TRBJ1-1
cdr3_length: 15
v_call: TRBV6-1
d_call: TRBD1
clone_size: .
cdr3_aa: CASNGQGAWNTEAFF
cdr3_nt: TGTGCCAGCAACGGACAGGGGGCCTGGAACACTGAAGCTTTCTTT

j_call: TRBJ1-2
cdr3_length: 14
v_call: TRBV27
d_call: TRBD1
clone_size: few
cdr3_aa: CASSSKTGGYGYTF
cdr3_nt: TGTGCCAGCAGCTCAAAAACAGGGGGCTATGGCTACACCTTC

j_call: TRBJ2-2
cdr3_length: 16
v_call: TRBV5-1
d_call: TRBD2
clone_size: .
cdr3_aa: CASSLVTSGDAGELFF
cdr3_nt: TGCGCCAGCAGCTTGGTTACTAGCGGGGACGCCGGGGAGCTGTTTTTT

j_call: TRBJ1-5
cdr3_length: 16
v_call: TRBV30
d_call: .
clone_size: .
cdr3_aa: CAWSVAGLRSNQPQHF
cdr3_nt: TGTGCCTGGAGTGTTGCAGGGTTGAGGAGCAATCAGCCCCAGCATTTT

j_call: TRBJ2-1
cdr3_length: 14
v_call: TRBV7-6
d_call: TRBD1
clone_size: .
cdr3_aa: CATQPRTGYNEQFF
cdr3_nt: TGTGCCACCCAACCCCGGACAGGTTACAATGAGCAGTTCTTC

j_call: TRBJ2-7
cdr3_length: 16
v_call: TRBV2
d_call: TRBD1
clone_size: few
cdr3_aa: CASRYSKDRGSYEQYF
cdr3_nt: TGTGCCAGCAGATACTCAAAGGACAGGGGGAGCTACGAGCAGTACTTC